This T cell receptor beta chain was identified in a study of blood T cell repertoires in COVID-19. CDR1 is SGHNT, CDR2 YYREEE, per germline (reference sequence). This CDR3 region has 12 residues. Germline trimming cut 4 bases from V and 6 bases from J; bases unmatched to any gene: 4. Patients from Seattle were sampled longitudinally, starting during active infection. TCRdb's copy holds only in-frame clones and misses some; the assay was immunoSEQ multiplex PCR. The data contain about 250,000 clones, around 89% of them singletons. This TCR was sampled from a woman in her 30s with COVID-19, enrolled during active disease. This sequence joins TRBV5-4 and TRBJ2-7, with 7 bases lining up with TRBD1. Source material: peripheral blood. The CDR3 spells CASSPYRGEQYF. The CDR3 DNA reads TGTGCCAGCAGCCCTTACAGGGGCGAGCAGTACTTC.